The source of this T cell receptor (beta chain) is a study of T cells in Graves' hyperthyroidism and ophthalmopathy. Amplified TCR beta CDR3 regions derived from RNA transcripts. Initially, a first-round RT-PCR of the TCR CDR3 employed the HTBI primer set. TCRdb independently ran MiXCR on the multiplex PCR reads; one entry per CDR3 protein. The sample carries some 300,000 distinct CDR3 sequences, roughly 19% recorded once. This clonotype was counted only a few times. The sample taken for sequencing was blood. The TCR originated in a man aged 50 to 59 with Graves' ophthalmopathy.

The CDR3 region has the DNA TGTGCCAGCAGCTGGTACAGCAACAATGAGCAGTTCTTC. This gives the protein CASSWYSNNEQFF. The J gene is TRBJ2-1, the V gene TRBV5-6; D unresolved. The CDR3 is made up of 13 amino acids. The germline V and J ends were trimmed by 3 bases and 5 bases, with 9 bases remaining between them. The germline CDR1 and CDR2 sequences are SGHDT and YYEEEE.